The 27 T cell receptor beta chains below all came from one sample that was sequenced in a study of low-dose radiotherapy and immunotherapy resistance in tumors. Time point specified: before trial treatment. TRAV- and TRBV-specific primers, spanning alpha and beta chains, primed first-strand cDNA. Over approximately 20 PCR cycles, TCRs were amplified from a constant-region primer and V-primer adapter. TCRdb ran MiXCR on the reads and lists one entry per CDR3 protein. Here the sample spans roughly 36,000 distinct CDR3 sequences, roughly 28% being singletons. Sequences were derived from PBMCs, sampled before treatment. The receptors come from a male donor with gallbladder cancer.

The chain has TRBV7-2 and TRBJ1-4, with D possibly being TRBD1 (6 bases). Germline V gene sequence: CDR1 SGHTA, CDR2 FQGNSA. This CDR3 contains 15 residues. Trimming removed 5 bases from V and 6 bases from J, with 16 bases in between. CDR3 bases: TGTGCCAGCAGCCCACGGACAGTGCGGTATGAAAAACTGTTTTTT. It translates to CASSPRTVRYEKLFF.

This clonotype was seen repeatedly, ten times or more. The chain has TRBV20-1 and TRBJ2-6; D ambiguous. The V end was cut by 3 bases, the J end by 0 bases, with 3 bases between. From germline, CDR1 is DFQATT and CDR2 SNEGSKA (reference sequence). This CDR3 contains 13 residues. The CDR3 loop is CSARASGANVLTF. The CDR3 coding sequence is TGCAGTGCTAGGGCCTCTGGGGCCAACGTCCTGACTTTC.

This chain uses TRBV20-1 with TRBJ2-7; TRBD1 might be the D (6 bases). Germline lookup yields CDR1 DFQATT and CDR2 SNEGSKA (reference sequence). This CDR3 contains 15 residues. The ends were cut back, 5 bases at V and 1 base at J, with 18 bases in the middle. The CDR3 spells CSASRGQGGSYEQYF. CDR3 DNA: TGCAGTGCTTCTCGGGGACAAGGGGGATCCTACGAGCAGTACTTC.

Details on this clonotype: Since a much larger clone is just one base distant, this may be a read error. The chain is built from TRBV21-1 and TRBJ2-7; the table names TRBD2, a call not compared with the DNA. TRBV21-1 is a pseudogene locus. The CDR3 consists of 13 residues. DNA of the CDR3: TGTGCCAGCAGCTTCCTGATAGGGCACGAGCAGTACTTC. Its protein is CASSFLIGHEQYF.

This clonotype was observed once. The chain couples TRBV20-1 to TRBJ2-7; TRBD2 agrees at 12 bases. Germline V gene lookup returns CDR1 DFQATT and CDR2 SNEGSKA (reference sequence). The CDR3 sequence is 15 residues long. The junction had 2 bases not matched to a gene; V was cut back by 1 base and J by 1 base. CDR3 sequence (DNA): TGCAGTGCTAGAGCAACTAGCGGGAGGTCCTACGAGCAGTACTTC. It translates to CSARATSGRSYEQYF.

This clonotype was seen at least ten times. The DNA of the CDR3 is TGTGCCAGCAGGCCCGGACAGACCACCCAAGAGACCCAGTACTTC. As protein: CASRPGQTTQETQYF. The J gene is TRBJ2-5, the V gene TRBV3-1; perhaps TRBD1 as D (6 bases). The CDR3 has 15 residues. The V and J ends lost 6 bases and 1 base respectively, with 15 bases between them. CDR1 is LGHDT, CDR2 YNNKEL, per germline (reference sequence).

This clonotype has just a few counts. The V gene is TRBV18, the J gene TRBJ1-5, with a possible D match to TRBD1 (5 bases). V shed 6 bases and J shed 2 bases, with 23 bases lying between them. In germline, CDR1 is KGHSH, CDR2 LQKENI. This CDR3 comprises 18 residues. The CDR3 DNA is TGTGCCAGCTCCCGGGACGGAGGGGAAGGAATTGGCAATCAGCCCCAGCATTTT. Protein: CASSRDGGEGIGNQPQHF. Full variable domain (rest looked up from reference TRBV18 and TRBJ1-5): NAGVMQNPRHLVRRRGQEARLRCSPMKGHSHVYWYRQLPEEGLKFMVYLQKENIIDESGMPKERFSAEFPKEGPSILRIQQVVRGDSAAYFCASSRDGGEGIGNQPQHFGDGTRLSIL.

The CDR3 DNA sequence: TGCAGTGCGAAAAAGGGACTAGCGGCCGGGGAGCTGTTTTTT. This translates into CSAKKGLAAGELFF. The V call is TRBV20-1, the J call TRBJ2-2; TRBD2 aligns across 11 bases. The junction had 6 bases not matched to a gene; V was cut back by 6 bases and J by 6 bases. Germline CDR1 DFQATT, CDR2 SNEGSKA (reference sequence). The CDR3 runs to 14 residues.

This clonotype was counted ten times or more. The genes are TRBV11-2 and TRBJ2-1; D is unclear. The V and J ends lost 1 base and 9 bases respectively, with 13 bases between them. The CDR3 spans 14 residues. From germline, CDR1 is SGHAT and CDR2 FQNNGV. The CDR3 is CASSLVLRRREQFF. The CDR3 region has the DNA TGTGCCAGCAGCTTAGTGTTACGTCGGCGTGAGCAGTTCTTC.

This clonotype is labeled as medium-sized (0.01 to 0.1%). The chain carries TRBV5-1 and TRBJ2-1; D remains unclear. The CDR3 loop spans 15 amino acids. The germline CDR1 and CDR2 sequences are SGHRS and YFSETQ. V shed 0 bases and J shed 4 bases, with 11 bases lying between them. CDR3 sequence (DNA): TGCGCCAGCAGCTTGGTTGATTCCGTATACAATGAGCAGTTCTTC. This translates into CASSLVDSVYNEQFF.

The chain uses TRBV11-2 and TRBJ2-2; the D is unclear. CDR3 length equals 12 residues. The V end was cut by 5 bases, the J end by 6 bases, with 7 bases between. The germline V gene encodes CDR1 SGHAT and CDR2 FQNNGV. CDR3 amino acids: CASSPFAGELFF. DNA for the CDR3: TGTGCCAGCAGCCCGTTCGCCGGGGAGCTGTTTTTT.

In its sample, this clonotype was seen many times. The rearrangement links TRBV7-2 to TRBJ2-1; 7 positions match TRBD1. The junction had 1 base not matched to a gene; V was cut back by 3 bases and J by 5 bases. The length of the CDR3 is 13 residues. Germline values: CDR1 SGHTA, CDR2 FQGNSA. CDR3: CASSLTGHNEQFF. CDR3 in DNA: TGTGCCAGCAGCTTGACAGGGCACAATGAGCAGTTCTTC.

This clonotype was detected ten times or more. The rearrangement links TRBV5-1 to TRBJ2-1; TRBD1 or TRBD2 may be the D gene (6 bases each). The CDR3 length is 14 residues. The germline gives CDR1 SGHRS, CDR2 YFSETQ. With 0 bases removed from V and 10 bases from J, the gap between germline ends came to 14 bases. The CDR3 nucleotides read TGCGCCAGCAGCTTGGTTGTGGGGGGCGGGGAGCAGTTCTTC. Protein: CASSLVVGGGEQFF.

A word on this clonotype: A read error is likely here: a far larger clone is one base away. The rearrangement joins TRBV27 to TRBJ2-1; possible D gene TRBD2, 5 bases. Trimming removed 5 bases at V and 13 bases at J, with 21 bases between. This CDR3 has 14 amino acids. Germline lookup yields CDR1 MNHEY and CDR2 SMNVEV (reference sequence). CDR3 coding DNA: TGTGCCAGCAGTAAACTACCGTCTAGGGAGACCCAGTTCTTC. Protein sequence: CASSKLPSRETQFF.

At least ten counts were recorded for this clonotype. This chain connects TRBV9 to TRBJ2-5; 8 bases line up with TRBD2. The CDR3 is 14 amino acids. V trimming: 3 bases; J trimming: 5 bases; junction bases outside the gene matches: 6. The germline V gene encodes CDR1 SGDLS and CDR2 YYNGEE. In nucleotides, the CDR3 is TGTGCCAGCAGCGGGACTAGCTTATCGGAGACCCAGTACTTC. Its translation is CASSGTSLSETQYF.

This clonotype was recorded many times. The chain couples TRBV28 to TRBJ1-5; D unresolved. With 5 bases removed from V and 2 bases from J, the gap between germline ends came to 4 bases. Per germline, CDR1 MDHEN and CDR2 SYDVKM. This CDR3 region has 12 residues. The CDR3 loop is CASSPGNQPQHF. CDR3 bases: TGTGCCAGCAGTCCAGGCAATCAGCCCCAGCATTTT.

Regarding this clonotype: This likely traces to a read error, being one base from a far larger clone. This rearrangement joins TRBV5-1 to TRBJ2-1, with D possibly TRBD1 on 6 matching bases. The germline gives CDR1 SGHRS, CDR2 YFSETQ. The CDR3 runs to 14 residues. Trimming cost V 4 bases and J 10 bases, with 18 bases left between them. DNA of the CDR3: TGCGCCAGCAGCGGGGCAGGGGCCGACTACGAGCAGTTCTTC. Its protein is CASSGAGADYEQFF.

In this sample, this clonotype turned up many times. The rearrangement joins TRBV3-1 to TRBJ2-3; 9 bases match TRBD2. This CDR3 spans 17 amino acids. Germline values: CDR1 LGHDT, CDR2 YNNKEL (reference sequence). The V segment lost 4 bases and the J segment 2 bases; nucleotides outside the gene matches: 10. The CDR3, as DNA: TGTGCCAGCAGCCCGAGGACTAGCGCGATAATCACAGATACGCAGTATTTT. It specifies CASSPRTSAIITDTQYF.

This clonotype was seen at least ten times. V and J are TRBV20-1 and TRBJ2-5; D not resolved. This CDR3 is 12 amino acids long. V lost 3 bases to trimming and J lost 7 bases, with 12 bases between them. CDR1 DFQATT and CDR2 SNEGSKA come from the germline V gene (reference sequence). CDR3 sequence reads: CSASSSVLTQYF. The CDR3 bases are TGCAGTGCTAGTTCCAGCGTGTTGACCCAGTACTTC.

This clonotype was counted many times. The rearrangement links TRBV24-1 to TRBJ2-1, with 7 bases matching TRBD1. Germline CDR1 reads KGHDR; CDR2 reads SFDVKD. The J segment lost 3 bases and the V segment lost 4 bases, leaving 5 bases of the junction unmatched. The CDR3 consists of 15 residues. The CDR3 sequence is CATSEPGGFYNEQFF. Written as DNA, the CDR3 is TGTGCCACCAGTGAACCAGGGGGTTTCTACAATGAGCAGTTCTTC.

Note on this clonotype: With only one base between it and a far larger clone, this is likely a read error. V is TRBV6-2 or TRBV6-3 and J is TRBJ2-1, with D unresolved. CDR1 is MNHEY, CDR2 SVGEGT, per germline. The CDR3 extends over 11 amino acids. In nucleotides, the CDR3 is TGCGCCAGCAGGCTGGGGTACGAGCAGTTCTTC. The encoded protein is CASRLGYEQFF.

J is TRBJ2-7 and V is TRBV5-4, with D uncertain. The V and J ends lost 1 base and 2 bases respectively, with 7 bases between them. Germline CDR1 SGHNT, CDR2 YYREEE (reference sequence). This CDR3 has 13 amino acids. This CDR3 is CASSLTSAYEQYF. The CDR3 nucleotides read TGTGCCAGCAGCTTGACGTCCGCCTACGAGCAGTACTTC.

This clonotype was seen at least ten times. The gene calls are TRBV7-8 and TRBJ1-2; D unclear. The CDR3 extends over 15 amino acids. Trimming cost V 1 base and J 8 bases, with 17 bases left between them. CDR1 and CDR2 from the germline V gene are SGHVS and FQNEAQ. DNA for the CDR3: TGTGCCAGCAGCTTAGGTGGCGCCCAACCCGAGGGCTACACCTTC. It encodes CASSLGGAQPEGYTF.

Only a few counts were recorded for this clonotype. The rearrangement links TRBV15 to TRBJ1-2, with 7 bases identical to TRBD1. Germline CDR1 LNHNV, CDR2 YYDKDF (reference sequence). The CDR3 runs 18 residues. The V segment lost 5 bases and the J segment 6 bases; nucleotides outside the gene matches: 21. The CDR3 DNA reads as TGTGCCACCAGCCCGAATCTCGACAGGGTTGGAACTATGGATGGCTACACCTTC. Amino acids: CATSPNLDRVGTMDGYTF.

This clonotype was picked up one time. This chain uses TRBV18 with TRBJ1-1; 9 bases map to TRBD1. This CDR3 is 16 amino acids long. CDR1 KGHSH and CDR2 LQKENI come from the germline V gene. V trimming: 4 bases; J trimming: 6 bases; junction bases outside the gene matches: 12. Here the CDR3 DNA reads TGTGCCAGCTCACTGCAGTTCTCACAGGGGGCATCTGAAGCTTTCTTT. Its translation is CASSLQFSQGASEAFF.

By share, this clonotype counts as medium-sized. The genes are TRBV28 and TRBJ2-5, with a tentative D call TRBD1 (5 bases). V gave up 5 bases and J gave up 1 base, with 14 bases separating them. This CDR3 comprises 15 residues. Per the germline V gene, CDR1 is MDHEN and CDR2 is SYDVKM. The DNA of the CDR3 is TGTGCCAGCAGTCGCCTGACAGCTCGCCAAGAGACCCAGTACTTC. It is translated as CASSRLTARQETQYF.

The J gene is TRBJ2-7, the V gene TRBV28; D may correspond to TRBD1 or TRBD2 (5 bases each). This CDR3 is built from 12 residues. The V end was cut by 10 bases, the J end by 3 bases, with 13 bases between. Germline values: CDR1 MDHEN, CDR2 SYDVKM. The CDR3 spells CATVYGGYEQYF. In nucleotides, the CDR3 is TGTGCCACCGTATATGGGGGCTACGAGCAGTACTTC.